The next 20 T cell receptor beta chains were all read from a single sample in a study of post-analysis software for immune sequencing data. Study-level results: About 5 TRBV segments were more frequent in patients than controls; TRBV5-6, TRBV5-1 and TRBV20-1 belonged to this group.

No antigen is known for these receptors. TCR beta libraries were prepared from cDNA with unique molecular identifiers. TCRdb independently ran MiXCR on the PCR reads; one entry per CDR3 protein. The data hold some 500,000 distinct CDR3 sequences, with 40% to 55% observed a single time. The specimen was blood. All receptors derive from a girl aged 10 to 17 with multiple sclerosis.

This clonotype was seen only a few times. The CDR3 protein is CSVEAGYGYGYTF. The CDR3 coding sequence is TGCAGCGTTGAGGCAGGGTACGGCTATGGCTACACCTTC. The V and J genes are TRBV29-1 and TRBJ1-2; a possible D gene is TRBD1 (5 bases). The germline V and J ends were trimmed by 3 bases and 4 bases, with 12 bases remaining between them. Germline V gives CDR1 SQVTM, CDR2 ANQGSEA. The CDR3 length is 13 residues.

Concerning this clonotype itself: A much larger clone sits a single nucleotide away, making a read error possible. The rearrangement uses TRBV5-1 and TRBJ1-2; maybe TRBD1 (5 bases). The V gene's germline CDR1 is SGHRS and CDR2 YFSETQ. V lost 0 bases, J lost 7 bases, and 13 bases lay in between. CDR3 size: 14 residues. CDR3 sequence (DNA): TGCGCCAGCAGCTTGGGTCAGGGCCCTAGTGGCTACACCTTC. Residues: CASSLGQGPSGYTF.

This chain connects TRBV28 to TRBJ2-7; D possibly corresponds to TRBD1 (6 bases). Trimming took off 7 bases at V and 2 bases at J, with 27 bases between the two ends. The CDR3 is 18 residues long. Per the germline V gene, CDR1 is MDHEN and CDR2 is SYDVKM. This CDR3 reads CASTTQDAAQGIPYEQYF. DNA of the CDR3: TGTGCCAGCACCACCCAGGACGCTGCACAGGGAATACCCTACGAGCAGTACTTC.

In its sample, this clonotype was seen a few times. The chain combines TRBV4-1 with TRBJ1-4; 8 bases map to TRBD1. Trimming at V came to 4 bases and at J to 5 bases, leaving 3 bases not matched to a gene. CDR3 length equals 14 residues. Per the germline V gene, CDR1 is MGHRA and CDR2 is YSYEKL. The CDR3 protein is CASSPRGPNEKLFF. The CDR3, as DNA: TGCGCCAGCAGCCCCAGGGGGCCGAATGAAAAACTGTTTTTT.

This sequence joins TRBV3-1 and TRBJ2-7, with 8 nucleotides matching TRBD1. Germline V gene lookup returns CDR1 LGHDT and CDR2 YNNKEL (reference sequence). This CDR3 contains 16 residues. Trimming cost V 1 base and J 1 base; bases outside gene matches: 6. CDR3 loop: CASSQAGWTGSYEQYF. The CDR3 nucleotides are TGTGCCAGCAGCCAAGCGGGCTGGACAGGGTCCTACGAGCAGTACTTC.

This clonotype has just one count. This chain links TRBV20-1 with TRBJ2-1, with 10 nucleotides matching TRBD2. The germline gives CDR1 DFQATT, CDR2 SNEGSKA (reference sequence). This CDR3 region has 15 residues. V was clipped by 6 bases and J by 8 bases; unmatched bases: 13. The CDR3 DNA is TGCAGTGCCAGGAGCGGGAGGGCTTTCGGGTATGAGCAGTTCTTC. This encodes CSARSGRAFGYEQFF.

This clonotype appeared a few times. CDR3 nucleotide sequence: TGTGCCAGCAGTCTCGGAGCGGGAGTCGGGGATACGCAGTATTTT. This sequence encodes CASSLGAGVGDTQYF. The V gene is TRBV12-3 or TRBV12-4, the J gene TRBJ2-3, with 8 bases identical to TRBD2. The CDR3 is 15 residues long. The ends lost 5 bases at V and 6 bases at J; junction bases unmatched: 10.

The V and J genes are TRBV11-2 and TRBJ1-1; D remains unclear. CDR3 length equals 14 residues. The V gene lost 1 base and the J gene lost 2 bases, with 8 bases spanning the gap. The germline gives CDR1 SGHAT, CDR2 FQNNGV. The CDR3 protein is CASSLGSVNTEAFF. The CDR3 DNA reads as TGTGCCAGCAGCTTAGGGTCCGTCAACACTGAAGCTTTCTTT.

The chain has TRBV28 and TRBJ1-2, with D perhaps matching TRBD1 (6 bases). This CDR3 is 14 amino acids long. Trimming stripped 8 bases from V and 2 bases from J, with 15 bases between. CDR1 is MDHEN, CDR2 SYDVKM, per germline. CDR3 region: CASHTQGRNYGYTF. CDR3 in DNA: TGTGCCAGCCACACACAGGGAAGAAACTATGGCTACACCTTC.

This clonotype was picked up many times. The chain joins TRBV6-6 to TRBJ2-7, with a tentative D call TRBD2 (5 bases). This CDR3 has 13 residues. Germline V lookup: CDR1 MNHNY, CDR2 SVGAGI (reference sequence). The V gene lost 6 bases and the J gene lost 9 bases, with 18 bases spanning the gap. The CDR3 bases are TGTGCCAGCAGCTCCCGACCGGGGATAGGGCAGTACTTC. It is translated as CASSSRPGIGQYF.

The chain is built from TRBV20-1 and TRBJ2-2, with D perhaps TRBD2 (6 bases). This CDR3 comprises 13 residues. Germline CDR1 reads DFQATT; CDR2 reads SNEGSKA (reference sequence). V lost 3 bases to trimming and J lost 4 bases, with 9 bases between them. CDR3 in amino acids: CSARLTSTGELFF. The CDR3 DNA sequence: TGCAGTGCTAGGTTGACTAGCACCGGGGAGCTGTTTTTT.

Written as DNA, the CDR3 is TGTGCCAGCAGCTTCTACCCGGGGGGGCAGGTTACAGATACGCAGTATTTT. Translation gives CASSFYPGGQVTDTQYF. This chain links TRBV7-2 with TRBJ2-3, with TRBD2 matching over 8 bases. This CDR3 comprises 17 residues. Germline-derived CDR1 and CDR2 are SGHTA and FQGNSA. Germline trimming cut 3 bases from V and 3 bases from J; bases unmatched to any gene: 11.

The CDR3: CATSWGQGLYNEQFF. The DNA of the CDR3 is TGTGCCACCAGTTGGGGACAGGGGCTCTACAATGAGCAGTTCTTC. The chain uses TRBV24-1 and TRBJ2-1; 10 bases match TRBD1. The CDR3 spans 15 residues. In germline, CDR1 is KGHDR, CDR2 SFDVKD. V shed 6 bases, J shed 3 bases, and the junction held 4 bases outside the gene matches.

The chain is built from TRBV7-9 and TRBJ2-3, with D possibly being TRBD2 (6 bases). CDR3 size: 15 residues. The V end lost 3 bases, the J end lost 5 bases, and 15 bases lay between the germline ends. Germline lookup yields CDR1 SEHNR and CDR2 FQNEAQ (reference sequence). Written as DNA, the CDR3 is TGTGCCAGCAGCTTTAGAGGCAGGGAGGTAGATACGCAGTATTTT. As protein: CASSFRGREVDTQYF.

The chain has TRBV7-3 and TRBJ2-6, with D unresolved. V was shortened by 5 bases and J by 1 base, with 15 bases between the two germline ends. The germline gives CDR1 SGHTA, CDR2 FQGTGA. This CDR3 has 17 residues. The CDR3 reads CASSPSWGGSGANVLTF. The CDR3 nucleotides read TGTGCCAGCAGCCCGAGTTGGGGTGGGTCTGGGGCCAACGTCCTGACTTTC.

This chain uses TRBV20-1 with TRBJ2-7; D is unclear. The J call is doubtful: the DNA matches TRBJ2-5 better. From germline, CDR1 is DFQATT and CDR2 SNEGSKA (reference sequence). The CDR3 is 16 amino acids. CDR3 DNA: TGCAGTGCTAGAAGCCCCGCGGCGCAGTTAACAGAGACCCAGTACTTC. Protein sequence: CSARSPAAQLTETQYF.

In this sample, this clonotype turned up a few times. The rearrangement uses TRBV7-8 and TRBJ2-6, with D uncertain. CDR1 and CDR2 from the germline V gene are SGHVS and FQNEAQ. CDR3 length: 15 amino acids. Trimming took off 4 bases at V and 0 bases at J, with 7 bases between the two ends. For the CDR3, the DNA is TGTGCCAGCAGCTCTCCCAACTCTGGGGCCAACGTCCTGACTTTC. Its protein product is CASSSPNSGANVLTF.

The CDR3 sequence: CASSFFGSAEGSEQYF. The DNA of the CDR3 is TGTGCCAGCAGTTTTTTTGGGAGCGCGGAGGGGAGCGAGCAGTACTTC. J is TRBJ2-7 and V is TRBV28, with TRBD2 as a possible D gene (6 bases). This CDR3 contains 16 residues. Germline lookup yields CDR1 MDHEN and CDR2 SYDVKM. V shed 3 bases and J shed 6 bases, with 21 bases lying between them.

This clonotype showed up just a few times. The rearrangement uses TRBV7-3 and TRBJ2-7; weak D call: TRBD1 (6 bases). The germline V gene has CDR1 SGHTA and CDR2 FQGTGA. Trimming took 1 base from V and 4 from J, leaving 14 bases between them. This CDR3 is 15 amino acids long. CDR3 bases: TGTGCCAGCAGCTTAAGGGCAGGGGATAGTTACGAGCAGTACTTC. Translating it yields CASSLRAGDSYEQYF. The complete variable domain, with remaining parts taken from reference TRBV7-3 and TRBJ2-7, reads GAGVSQTPSNKVTEKGKYVELRCDPISGHTALYWYRQSLGQGPEFLIYFQGTGAADDSGLPNDRFFAVRPEGSVSTLKIQRTERGDSAVYLCASSLRAGDSYEQYFGPGTRLTVT.

This chain connects TRBV28 to TRBJ2-1; 9 bases are shared with TRBD2. The CDR3 runs to 15 residues. The germline gives CDR1 MDHEN, CDR2 SYDVKM. Unmatched junction bases numbered 8, after V lost 8 bases and J lost 3 bases. The CDR3 loop is CASGSGSYDYNEQFF. The CDR3 bases are TGTGCCAGCGGTAGCGGGAGTTATGACTACAATGAGCAGTTCTTC. The whole variable domain, filled in from reference TRBV28 and TRBJ2-1, reads DVKVTQSSRYLVKRTGEKVFLECVQDMDHENMFWYRQDPGLGLRLIYFSYDVKMKEKGDIPEGYSVSREKKERFSLILESASTNQTSMYLCASGSGSYDYNEQFFGPGTRLTVL.